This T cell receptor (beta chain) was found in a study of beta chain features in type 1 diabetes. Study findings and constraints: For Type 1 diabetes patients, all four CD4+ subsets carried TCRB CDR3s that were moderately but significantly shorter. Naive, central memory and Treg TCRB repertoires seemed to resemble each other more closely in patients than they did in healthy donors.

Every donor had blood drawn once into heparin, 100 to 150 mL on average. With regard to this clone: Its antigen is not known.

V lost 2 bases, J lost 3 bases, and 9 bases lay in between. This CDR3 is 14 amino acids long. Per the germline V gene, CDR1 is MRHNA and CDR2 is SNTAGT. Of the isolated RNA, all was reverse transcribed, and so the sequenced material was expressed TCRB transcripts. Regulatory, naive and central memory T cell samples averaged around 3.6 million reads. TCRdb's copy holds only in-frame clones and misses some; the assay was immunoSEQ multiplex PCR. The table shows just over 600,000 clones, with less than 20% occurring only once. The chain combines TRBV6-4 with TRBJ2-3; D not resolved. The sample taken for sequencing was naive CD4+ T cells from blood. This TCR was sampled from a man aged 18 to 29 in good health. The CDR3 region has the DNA TGTGCCAGCAGTGACGGTCGATCAACAGATACGCAGTATTTT. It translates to CASSDGRSTDTQYF.